This T cell receptor (beta chain) was captured in a study of T cells in Graves' hyperthyroidism and ophthalmopathy. As for the study in general: Blood from the periphery was taken at initial diagnosis, before any treatment. Study-level points and caveats: Blood held most thyroid clonotypes expanded above 0.001 frequency.

This clonotype was seen ten or more times. No antigen is known for it. TCR beta CDR3 region amplification was performed from RNA transcripts. Carried out on the TCR CDR3, a first-round RT-PCR used the HTBI primer set. TCRdb reprocessed the multiplex PCR reads with MiXCR, giving one entry per CDR3 protein. This sample has about 300,000 distinct CDR3 sequences; less than 30% occur once, and the top ten carry around 28%. The V segment lost 6 bases and the J segment 5 bases; nucleotides outside the gene matches: 10. Germline loops: CDR1 DFQATT, CDR2 SNEGSKA (reference sequence). The CDR3 covers 15 residues.

The sequenced sample was blood. This TCR was recovered from a middle-aged man with Graves' hyperthyroidism that later progressed to Graves' ophthalmopathy. V gene TRBV20-1 combines with J gene TRBJ2-2, with 9 nucleotides matching TRBD2. The CDR3 DNA reads as TGCAGTGCCGCCCCGGGACTAGCAGGGACCGGGGAGCTGTTTTTT. Encoded protein: CSAAPGLAGTGELFF.